The 10 T cell receptor beta chains in this list originate from one sample, sequenced in a study of cytomegalovirus exposure and HLA in healthy donors. The PCR used 60 Vbeta and 13 Jbeta primers. Generated by immunoSEQ multiplex PCR, the TCRdb table keeps only in-frame clones and is missing some. Here the sample table reports 200,000 to 250,000 clones. The sequencing sample was made of PBMCs. These receptor sequences come from a woman under 40 in good health and CMV-seropositive.

DNA for the CDR3: TGTGCCAGCAGTCCCACCCCTAGCGGGGGCACCTACAATGAGCAGTTCTTC. Translation: CASSPTPSGGTYNEQFF. The rearrangement uses TRBV6-4 and TRBJ2-1, with 10 bases that match TRBD2. The V and J ends lost 5 bases and 2 bases, in that order; junction bases with no gene match: 9. In germline, CDR1 is MRHNA, CDR2 SNTAGT. The CDR3 sequence is 17 residues long.

The rearrangement joins TRBV5-6 to TRBJ1-1; 9 bases map to TRBD1. The germline CDR1 and CDR2 sequences are SGHDT and YYEEEE. Losses at the gene ends were 4 bases for V and 8 bases for J; bases not matched to a gene: 6. The CDR3 has 13 residues. The CDR3 loop reads CASSQQGAWEAFF. The CDR3 DNA reads as TGTGCCAGCAGCCAACAGGGGGCCTGGGAAGCTTTCTTT.

The chain recombines TRBV7-9 with TRBJ2-5; TRBD2 aligns across 8 bases. Germline CDR1 is SEHNR and CDR2 is FQNEAQ (reference sequence). J gave up 5 bases and V 4 bases, and 6 bases lay outside the gene matches. The CDR3 is 14 amino acids. The CDR3 loop reads CASSSGGPQETQYF. CDR3 in DNA: TGTGCCAGCAGCTCGGGAGGGCCTCAGGAGACCCAGTACTTC.

This sequence joins TRBV6-5 and TRBJ2-3; a weak D match, TRBD2 (5 bases). CDR3 length: 14 amino acids. V was trimmed by 6 bases and J by 1 base, leaving 11 bases between them. CDR1 is MNHEY and CDR2 is SVGAGI in the germline V gene. CDR3 coding DNA: TGTGCCAGCAGAACTAGTCTGGGCACAGATACGCAGTATTTT. It translates to CASRTSLGTDTQYF.

The rearrangement uses TRBV27 and TRBJ1-1; 10 bases are shared with TRBD1. CDR1 and CDR2 (germline): MNHEY, SMNVEV (reference sequence). CDR3 length equals 15 residues. Trimming took 7 bases from V and 2 from J; bases not matched to a gene: 7. CDR3 nucleotides: TGTGCCAGCACACCTCGGACAGGGGGAAACACTGAAGCTTTCTTT. As protein: CASTPRTGGNTEAFF.

J is TRBJ1-5 and V is TRBV28; 9 nucleotides match TRBD1. The CDR3 consists of 14 residues. Germline assignment: CDR1 MDHEN and CDR2 SYDVKM. V trimming: 5 bases; J trimming: 7 bases; junction bases outside the gene matches: 6. The CDR3 sequence: CASSPRQGGQPQHF. CDR3 sequence (DNA): TGTGCCAGCAGTCCCCGACAGGGGGGACAGCCCCAGCATTTT.

V is TRBV7-8 and J is TRBJ2-2; 11 bases align to TRBD2. Germline V gives CDR1 SGHVS, CDR2 FQNEAQ. The CDR3 spans 19 residues. V shed 7 bases and J 4 bases; nucleotides not matched to a gene: 17. CDR3 amino acids: CASTLRPSGRPPATGELFF. The CDR3 DNA follows: TGTGCCAGCACCCTACGTCCTAGCGGGAGGCCCCCGGCCACCGGGGAGCTGTTTTTT.

The V and J genes are TRBV5-5 and TRBJ2-2; TRBD1 matches 8 bases. Germline V lookup: CDR1 SGHKS, CDR2 YYEKEE (reference sequence). The CDR3 is 17 amino acids. The ends lost 0 bases at V and 1 base at J; junction bases unmatched: 5. Here the CDR3 DNA reads TGTGCCAGCAGCTTGGTCCATGGACAGGGGAACACCGGGGAGCTGTTTTTT. This gives the protein CASSLVHGQGNTGELFF.

Concerning this clone itself: An end of the junction differs from the germline gene, which may be a read error. The rearrangement joins TRBV7-2 to TRBJ1-3; 8 bases map to TRBD1. This CDR3 contains 14 residues. The germline CDR1 and CDR2 sequences are SGHTA and FQGNSA. In DNA form, the CDR3 reads TGTGCCAGCAGCTCGGACAGGGTTGGATACACCATATATTTT. Its translation: CASSSDRVGYTIYF.

The V and J genes are TRBV30 and TRBJ1-5; D may be TRBD1 (5 bases). The CDR3 contains 15 residues. Deletions cut 0 bases from V and 0 bases from J, with 9 bases between. The V gene's germline CDR1 is GTSNPN and CDR2 SVGIG (reference sequence). Here the CDR3 DNA reads TGTGCCTGGAGTGTACTGGGGGGTAGCAATCAGCCCCAGCATTTT. This gives the protein CAWSVLGGSNQPQHF.